This TCR beta chain was recovered during a study of cytomegalovirus exposure and HLA in healthy donors. Study observations and caveats: TCR beta chains numbering some 150 were designated cytomegalovirus-associated. Later on, an analysis tied approximately 15,000 TCR beta sequences to HLA alleles at 0.05 false discovery rate.

Deletions cut 0 bases from V and 0 bases from J, with 10 bases between. This CDR3 has 15 amino acids. The germline CDR1 and CDR2 sequences are SGDLS and YYNGEE. This PCR relied on a set of 60 Vbeta primers and 13 Jbeta primers. Authors' processing steps: Later, an analysis found around 80 million unique TCR beta chains, and some 10 million of these were shared. Measured with immunoSEQ multiplex PCR; TCRdb has only the in-frame clones, and not every one. For V, J and clone size, that table is used; D and trimming come from the DNA. The profile shows over 150,000 clones, about 70% of them singletons. This clone was seen a few times. Its matching antigen is unknown. The sample contains more than one DNA sequence encoding this CDR3.

The sequenced material came from PBMCs. This TCR derives from a woman between 40 and 50 years old in good health and CMV-seropositive. The chain uses TRBV9 and TRBJ2-7, with TRBD2 as a possible D gene (5 bases). The CDR3 loop reads CASSVATGSSYEQYF. DNA for the CDR3: TGTGCCAGCAGCGTAGCGACGGGGAGCTCCTACGAGCAGTACTTC.